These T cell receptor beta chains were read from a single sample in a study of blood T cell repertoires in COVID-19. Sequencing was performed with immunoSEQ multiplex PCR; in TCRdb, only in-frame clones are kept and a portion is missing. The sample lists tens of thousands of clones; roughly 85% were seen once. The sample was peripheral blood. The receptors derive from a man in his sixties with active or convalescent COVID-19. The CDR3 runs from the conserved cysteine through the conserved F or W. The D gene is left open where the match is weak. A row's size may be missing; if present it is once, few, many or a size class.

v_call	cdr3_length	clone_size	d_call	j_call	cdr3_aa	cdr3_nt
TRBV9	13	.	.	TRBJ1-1	CASSVATGDQAFF	TGTGCCAGCAGCGTAGCGACAGGTGACCAAGCTTTCTTT
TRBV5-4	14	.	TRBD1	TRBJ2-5	CASSLGDRRETQYF	TGTGCCAGCAGCTTGGGGGACAGAAGAGAAACCCAGTACTTC
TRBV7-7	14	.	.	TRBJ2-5	CASSQDSNQETQYF	TGTGCCAGCAGCCAGGACAGTAACCAAGAGACCCAGTACTTC
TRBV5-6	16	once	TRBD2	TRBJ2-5	CASSLRFAGGLKTQYF	TGTGCCAGCAGCTTGCGATTTGCGGGGGGGTTAAAGACCCAGTACTTC
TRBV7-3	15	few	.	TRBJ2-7	CASSLMGGYSYEQYF	TGTGCCAGCAGCTTAATGGGAGGATACTCCTACGAGCAGTACTTC
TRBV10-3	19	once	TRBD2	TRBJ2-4	CAISDPFRTSGGGGNIQYF	TGTGCCATCAGTGACCCATTTAGGACTAGCGGGGGCGGTGGAAACATTCAGTACTTC
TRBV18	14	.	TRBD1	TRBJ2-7	CASSSGQGTYEQYF	TGTGCCAGCTCATCGGGACAGGGGACCTACGAGCAGTACTTC
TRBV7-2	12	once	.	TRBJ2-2	CASSFRGGELFF	TGTGCCAGCAGCTTCCGGGGCGGGGAGCTGTTTTTT
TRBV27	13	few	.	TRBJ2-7	CASRIMVASEQYF	TGTGCCAGCAGGATAATGGTAGCATCCGAGCAGTACTTC
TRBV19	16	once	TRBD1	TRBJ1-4	CASSLQGATTNEKLFF	TGTGCCAGTAGTCTTCAGGGGGCGACAACTAATGAAAAACTGTTTTTT
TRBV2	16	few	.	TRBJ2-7	CASSGSLNSPYYEQYF	TGTGCCAGCAGTGGTAGCCTAAATTCTCCTTACTACGAGCAGTACTTC
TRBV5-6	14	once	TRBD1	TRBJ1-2	CASSLLVGTGGYTF	TGTGCCAGCAGCTTGTTGGTGGGGACAGGCGGCTACACCTTC
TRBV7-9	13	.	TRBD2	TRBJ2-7	CASRAGEFYEQYF	TGTGCCAGCAGGGCGGGGGAATTCTACGAGCAGTACTTC
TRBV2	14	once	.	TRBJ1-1	CASNPGTPGTEAFF	TGTGCCAGCAATCCCGGGACACCGGGCACTGAAGCTTTCTTT
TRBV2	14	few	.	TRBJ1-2	CASSESDTNYGYTF	TGTGCCAGCAGTGAATCGGACACTAACTATGGCTACACCTTC
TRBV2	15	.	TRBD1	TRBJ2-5	CASRFDRGLQETQYF	TGTGCCAGCAGGTTTGACAGGGGGCTACAGGAGACCCAGTACTTC
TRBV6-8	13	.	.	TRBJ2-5	CAITGLLKETQYF	TGTGCCATTACGGGACTGTTAAAAGAGACCCAGTACTTC
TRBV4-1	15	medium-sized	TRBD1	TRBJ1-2	CASSQTGGAGGAHTF	TGCGCCAGCAGCCAGACAGGGGGCGCGGGAGGCGCCCACACCTTC
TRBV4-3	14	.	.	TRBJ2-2	CASSQDRAAGELFF	TGCGCCAGCAGCCAAGACAGGGCCGCCGGGGAGCTGTTTTTT
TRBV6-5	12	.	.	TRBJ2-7	CASREVTYEQYF	TGTGCCAGCCGCGAGGTCACATACGAGCAGTACTTC
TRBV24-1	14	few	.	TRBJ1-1	CATSDNVRGTEAFF	TGTGCCACCAGTGATAACGTTAGGGGCACTGAAGCTTTCTTT
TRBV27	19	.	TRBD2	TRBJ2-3	CASSLWGTSGGKKGDTQYF	TGTGCCAGCAGTTTATGGGGGACTAGCGGGGGGAAAAAGGGCGATACGCAGTATTTT
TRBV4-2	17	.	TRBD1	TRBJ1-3	CASSQVGDRDSGNTIYF	TGTGCCAGCAGCCAAGTAGGGGACAGGGACTCTGGAAACACCATATATTTT
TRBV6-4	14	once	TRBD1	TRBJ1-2	CASSPGTGNYGYTF	TGTGCCAGCAGTCCCGGGACAGGGAACTATGGCTACACCTTC
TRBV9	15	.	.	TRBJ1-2	CASSVTPQGGDGYTF	TGTGCCAGCAGCGTAACCCCACAGGGTGGTGATGGCTACACCTTC
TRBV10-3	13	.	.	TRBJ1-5	CAIRGTERGPQHF	TGTGCCATCAGGGGGACTGAGCGGGGGCCCCAGCATTTT
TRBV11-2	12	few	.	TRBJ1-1	CASSLVKTEAFF	TGTGCCAGCAGCTTAGTAAAGACGGAGGCTTTCTTT
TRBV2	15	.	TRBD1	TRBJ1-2	CASSDPGDRDYGYTF	TGTGCCAGCAGTGACCCCGGGGACAGGGATTATGGCTACACCTTC
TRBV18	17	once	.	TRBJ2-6	CASSQGITLSGANVLTF	TGTGCCAGCTCTCAGGGGATCACCCTTTCTGGGGCCAACGTCCTGACTTTC
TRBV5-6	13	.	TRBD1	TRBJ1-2	CASSSTGVYGYTF	TGTGCCAGCAGCTCCACAGGGGTCTATGGCTACACCTTC
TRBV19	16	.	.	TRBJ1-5	CASSMGGGAQYQPQHF	TGTGCCAGTAGTATGGGTGGTGGGGCTCAATATCAGCCCCAGCATTTT
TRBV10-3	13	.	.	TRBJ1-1	CAISKTGNTEAFF	TGTGCCATCAGTAAGACGGGGAACACTGAAGCTTTCTTT
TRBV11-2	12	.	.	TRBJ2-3	CASSSHTDTQYF	TGTGCCAGCAGCTCCCACACAGATACGCAGTATTTT